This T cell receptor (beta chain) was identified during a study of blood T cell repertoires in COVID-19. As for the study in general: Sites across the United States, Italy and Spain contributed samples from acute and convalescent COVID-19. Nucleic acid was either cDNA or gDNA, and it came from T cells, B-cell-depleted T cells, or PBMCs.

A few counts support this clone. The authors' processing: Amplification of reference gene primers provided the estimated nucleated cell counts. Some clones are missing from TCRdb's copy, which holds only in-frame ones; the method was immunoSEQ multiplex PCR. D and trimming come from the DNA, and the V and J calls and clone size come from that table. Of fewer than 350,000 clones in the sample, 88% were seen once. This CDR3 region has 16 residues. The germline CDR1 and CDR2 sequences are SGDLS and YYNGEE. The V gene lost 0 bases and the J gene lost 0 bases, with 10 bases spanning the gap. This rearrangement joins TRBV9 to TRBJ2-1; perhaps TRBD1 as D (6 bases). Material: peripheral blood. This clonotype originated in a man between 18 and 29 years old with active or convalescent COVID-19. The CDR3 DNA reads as TGTGCCAGCAGCGTAGTAACAGGGAGCTCCTACAATGAGCAGTTCTTC. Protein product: CASSVVTGSSYNEQFF.